These 30 T cell receptor beta chains were all obtained from the same sample, sequenced in a study of T cell responses to AZD1222 COVID-19 vaccine. Here immunoSEQ multiplex PCR was the method, and the copy in TCRdb shows in-frame clones only, minus some. This sample has approximately 120,000 clones; over 80% occur once, and the top ten carry 0.9% to 1.2%. The sample consisted of peripheral blood, taken on day 0 of AZD1222 vaccination. The receptors were sampled from an adult in good health.

This rearrangement joins TRBV28 to TRBJ2-7; 11 bases line up with TRBD1. The CDR3 has 15 residues. The ends lost 6 bases at V and 1 base at J; junction bases unmatched: 5. Germline-derived CDR1 and CDR2 are MDHEN and SYDVKM. As DNA, the CDR3 is TGTGCCAGCAGGACCGGGACAGGGGGGTCCTACGAGCAGTACTTC. Amino acids: CASRTGTGGSYEQYF.

The chain links TRBV4-2 to TRBJ2-7; tentatively, D is TRBD1 (6 bases). CDR1 LGHNA and CDR2 YNFKEQ come from the germline V gene. Trimming took off 1 base at V and 3 bases at J, with 10 bases between the two ends. The CDR3 has 14 amino acids. The CDR3 DNA reads as TGTGCCAGCAGCCAAGTCGGGACAAACTACGAGCAGTACTTC. It codes for CASSQVGTNYEQYF.

V and J are TRBV3-1 (or the pseudogene TRBV3-2) and TRBJ2-1; the D gene is possibly TRBD2 (6 bases). This CDR3 spans 14 amino acids. Trimming took 1 base from V and 10 from J, leaving 14 bases between them. Germline CDR1 is LGHDT and CDR2 is YNNKEL (reference sequence). The CDR3 DNA reads as TGTGCCAGCAGCCAAGGGGCTAGCGCGGGAGAGCAGTTCTTC. Residues: CASSQGASAGEQFF.

V gene TRBV28 combines with J gene TRBJ1-3; D is unresolved. Germline V gene lookup returns CDR1 MDHEN and CDR2 SYDVKM. This CDR3 region has 15 residues. Deletions cut 0 bases from V and 0 bases from J, with 6 bases between. The CDR3 DNA sequence: TGTGCCAGCAGTTTATGGCGGTCCTCTGGAAACACCATATATTTT. Translated: CASSLWRSSGNTIYF. Supplemented by reference TRBV28 and TRBJ1-3, the full variable domain reads DVKVTQSSRYLVKRTGEKVFLECVQDMDHENMFWYRQDPGLGLRLIYFSYDVKMKEKGDIPEGYSVSREKKERFSLILESASTNQTSMYLCASSLWRSSGNTIYFGEGSWLTVV.

The genes are TRBV19 and TRBJ1-5; D is uncertain. Per the germline V gene, CDR1 is LNHDA and CDR2 is SQIVND (reference sequence). The CDR3 consists of 15 residues. Trimming cost V 2 bases and J 0 bases, with 8 bases left between them. CDR3 DNA sequence: TGTGCCAGTAGTATAACCCCTTATAGCAATCAGCCCCAGCATTTT. It codes for CASSITPYSNQPQHF.

The chain links TRBV9 to TRBJ2-2, with a possible D match to TRBD2 (6 bases). Germline CDR1 reads SGDLS; CDR2 reads YYNGEE. The CDR3 runs to 16 residues. The V gene lost 1 base and the J gene lost 1 base, with 11 bases spanning the gap. CDR3 sequence (DNA): TGTGCCAGCAGCGTATCCGGAGGGGAGAACACCGGGGAGCTGTTTTTT. Protein: CASSVSGGENTGELFF. Complete variable domain (other parts from reference TRBV9 and TRBJ2-2): DSGVTQTPKHLITATGQRVTLRCSPRSGDLSVYWYQQSLDQGLQFLIQYYNGEERAKGNILERFSAQQFPDLHSELNLSSLELGDSALYFCASSVSGGENTGELFFGEGSRLTVL.

Here the CDR3 DNA reads TGTGCCAGCAGTCAATCCGGGACAGGGGTTTATGGCTACACCTTC. Translation: CASSQSGTGVYGYTF. This chain joins TRBV27 and TRBJ1-2; 10 nucleotides agree with TRBD1. CDR3 length: 15 residues. Per germline, CDR1 MNHEY and CDR2 SMNVEV (reference sequence). V trimming: 5 bases; J trimming: 5 bases; junction bases outside the gene matches: 8.

The genes are TRBV28 and TRBJ1-5; D perhaps matches TRBD1 (5 bases). The CDR3 extends over 15 amino acids. Germline V gene lookup returns CDR1 MDHEN and CDR2 SYDVKM. Trimming removed 3 bases at V and 3 bases at J, with 12 bases between. This chain's CDR3 is CASSFEGLVNQPQHF. The CDR3, as DNA: TGTGCCAGCAGTTTCGAGGGGCTTGTCAATCAGCCCCAGCATTTT.

This chain connects TRBV7-6 to TRBJ1-1, with TRBD1 identical over 7 bases. The CDR3 has 16 amino acids. Germline values: CDR1 SGHVS, CDR2 FNYEAQ. V was pared by 4 bases and J by 1 base, with 9 bases of the junction left unmatched. The CDR3 loop is CASSSTPGTENTEAFF. The CDR3 DNA reads as TGTGCCAGCAGCTCCACCCCCGGGACAGAGAACACTGAAGCTTTCTTT.

The chain couples TRBV19 to TRBJ1-1; the D is unclear. The V end lost 6 bases, the J end lost 3 bases, and 5 bases lay between the germline ends. The CDR3 has 11 amino acids. The germline V gene encodes CDR1 LNHDA and CDR2 SQIVND (reference sequence). CDR3 sequence reads: CASRVYTEAFF. For the CDR3, the DNA is TGTGCCAGTAGAGTTTACACTGAAGCTTTCTTT.

The gene calls are TRBV28 and TRBJ2-2; the D is unclear. From germline, CDR1 is MDHEN and CDR2 SYDVKM. V was clipped by 10 bases and J by 1 base, with 13 bases between them. The CDR3 is 14 residues long. The CDR3 nucleotides read TGTGCCACCGTCAGAGCCGGGAACACCGGGGAGCTGTTTTTT. It codes for CATVRAGNTGELFF.

The table lists this clone with a count of one. The V call is TRBV18, the J call TRBJ2-5; D is unclear. Germline values: CDR1 KGHSH, CDR2 LQKENI. The CDR3 has 12 residues. Trimming took 1 base from V and 7 from J, leaving 7 bases between them. CDR3 amino acids: CASSPQTGTQYF. The CDR3 DNA reads TGTGCCAGCTCACCACAGACCGGGACCCAGTACTTC.

This rearrangement joins TRBV9 to TRBJ2-7; D may be TRBD1 (6 bases). The CDR3 extends over 15 amino acids. The germline V and J ends were trimmed by 0 bases and 5 bases, with 15 bases remaining between them. Germline values: CDR1 SGDLS, CDR2 YYNGEE. In DNA form, the CDR3 reads TGTGCCAGCAGCGTAGGGCAGGGGAGTTCCCACGAGCAGTACTTC. The encoded protein is CASSVGQGSSHEQYF.

The V call is TRBV19, the J call TRBJ2-3; TRBD2 matches at 12 bases. Germline V gene sequence: CDR1 LNHDA, CDR2 SQIVND (reference sequence). V was pared by 5 bases and J by 4 bases, with 10 bases of the junction left unmatched. CDR3 length equals 17 residues. This CDR3 reads CASSDRGLAGRSDTQYF. The CDR3 coding sequence is TGTGCCAGTAGTGATAGGGGACTAGCGGGTCGGTCAGATACGCAGTATTTT.

The genes are TRBV28 and TRBJ1-4; 10 bases are shared with TRBD1. The CDR3 extends over 13 amino acids. Germline V gene data show CDR1 as MDHEN and CDR2 as SYDVKM. V dropped 8 bases and J dropped 5; count of bases not matched to a gene: 2. Written as DNA, the CDR3 is TGTGCCAGCGAGGACAGGGGGAATGAAAAACTGTTTTTT. This sequence encodes CASEDRGNEKLFF. Looking up the rest from reference TRBV28 and TRBJ1-4 gives the full variable domain: DVKVTQSSRYLVKRTGEKVFLECVQDMDHENMFWYRQDPGLGLRLIYFSYDVKMKEKGDIPEGYSVSREKKERFSLILESASTNQTSMYLCASEDRGNEKLFFGSGTQLSVL.

This chain joins TRBV5-6 and TRBJ1-1; D not resolved. The CDR3 sequence is 15 residues long. The germline V gene encodes CDR1 SGHDT and CDR2 YYEEEE. V was pared by 3 bases and J by 6 bases, with 18 bases between. CDR3 in amino acids: CASSSPLGPEAEAFF. The CDR3 region has the DNA TGTGCCAGCAGCTCACCATTAGGACCAGAGGCTGAAGCTTTCTTT.

V is TRBV28 and J is TRBJ1-4; D is possibly TRBD1 (5 bases). The CDR3 consists of 13 residues. V was clipped by 3 bases and J by 5 bases, with 7 bases between them. Germline CDR1 reads MDHEN; CDR2 reads SYDVKM. CDR3 in DNA: TGTGCCAGCAGTTTGGGGCTGAATGAAAAACTGTTTTTT. It yields the protein CASSLGLNEKLFF.

The chain is built from TRBV7-9 and TRBJ1-5, with D unresolved. V was clipped by 5 bases and J by 2 bases, with 7 bases between them. The CDR3 extends over 13 amino acids. Germline V gene data show CDR1 as SEHNR and CDR2 as FQNEAQ (reference sequence). The CDR3 region is CASSLQGNQPQHF. CDR3 DNA sequence: TGTGCCAGCAGCCTCCAAGGCAATCAGCCCCAGCATTTT.

This chain uses TRBV5-1 with TRBJ2-1, with unresolved D. This CDR3 is built from 15 residues. With 0 bases removed from V and 10 bases from J, the gap between germline ends came to 17 bases. Germline V gene sequence: CDR1 SGHRS, CDR2 YFSETQ. In DNA, the CDR3 is TGCGCCAGCAGCTTGGTTGGATTTATCGCGGTGGAGCAGTTCTTC. Translated: CASSLVGFIAVEQFF.

The CDR3 DNA reads as TGCAGCGTTGGAGGGACAGGGCTAATTGAGTACTTC. Translating it yields CSVGGTGLIEYF. The chain is built from TRBV29-1 and TRBJ2-4; TRBD1 matches at 9 bases. Per germline, CDR1 SQVTM and CDR2 ANQGSEA. Losses at the gene ends were 4 bases for V and 14 bases for J; bases not matched to a gene: 9. This CDR3 is 12 amino acids long.

The rearrangement uses TRBV19 and TRBJ2-3; TRBD2 aligns across 7 bases. The CDR3 runs 13 residues. Germline V gene lookup returns CDR1 LNHDA and CDR2 SQIVND (reference sequence). J was trimmed by 7 bases and V by 5 bases; bases with no gene match: 6. The CDR3: CASSFGRRYTQYF. The CDR3 bases are TGTGCCAGTAGTTTCGGGAGGAGGTATACGCAGTATTTT.

The V gene is TRBV21-1, the J gene TRBJ1-6; the table's D call, TRBD1, has no DNA check behind it. TRBV21-1 is marked as a pseudogene. The length of the CDR3 is 17 residues. Written as DNA, the CDR3 is TGTGCCAGCAGCAAATCCCTGCGGACAGGGGCTGGTTCACCCCTCCACTTT. Its translation is CASSKSLRTGAGSPLHF.

The V and J genes are TRBV16 and TRBJ1-2; 12 nucleotides match TRBD1. Germline V CDR1 and CDR2: KGHSY, FQNENV. V was pared by 4 bases and J by 3 bases, with 9 bases of the junction left unmatched. CDR3 length: 17 residues. Here the CDR3 reads CASSPLDGTGGDYGYTF. CDR3 nucleotides: TGTGCCAGCAGCCCCCTCGACGGGACAGGGGGCGACTATGGCTACACCTTC.

The chain carries TRBV29-1 and TRBJ2-1; D ambiguous. The V end was cut by 4 bases, the J end by 0 bases, with 13 bases between. The CDR3 spans 15 residues. Germline CDR1 SQVTM, CDR2 ANQGSEA. CDR3 in amino acids: CSVVKGRSSYNEQFF. The CDR3 DNA reads as TGCAGCGTTGTTAAAGGACGAAGCTCCTACAATGAGCAGTTCTTC.

The chain has TRBV11-3 and TRBJ2-2, with TRBD1 identical over 12 bases. CDR3 size: 18 residues. In germline, CDR1 is SGHNT, CDR2 YENEEA. Trimming took 5 bases from V and 1 from J; bases not matched to a gene: 8. This CDR3 reads CASSPAGTGGRNTGELFF. The DNA for the CDR3 is TGTGCCAGCAGCCCGGCCGGGACAGGGGGCAGGAACACCGGGGAGCTGTTTTTT.

J is TRBJ2-3 and V is TRBV9; 8 bases fit TRBD2. The trim removed 0 bases at V and 5 bases at J, leaving 8 bases unmatched. The CDR3 has 16 residues. The V gene's germline CDR1 is SGDLS and CDR2 YYNGEE. The CDR3 is CASSVVSSGSQDTQYF. The DNA of the CDR3 is TGTGCCAGCAGCGTAGTATCGAGCGGGAGTCAAGATACGCAGTATTTT.

This chain uses TRBV20-1 with TRBJ1-1, with 10 bases identical to TRBD1. CDR3 length: 14 residues. Trimming at V came to 3 bases and at J to 11 bases, leaving 12 bases not matched to a gene. Germline loops: CDR1 DFQATT, CDR2 SNEGSKA (reference sequence). In nucleotides, the CDR3 is TGCAGTGCTAGTGGGGACAGGGGCAGGGGGAGGGCTTTCTTT. Encoded protein: CSASGDRGRGRAFF.

This sequence joins TRBV9 and TRBJ1-6, with 9 bases fitting TRBD1. The CDR3 totals 14 residues. In germline, CDR1 is SGDLS, CDR2 YYNGEE. After removal of 0 bases from V and 9 bases from J, the junction contained 1 base not matched to a gene. For the CDR3, the DNA is TGTGCCAGCAGCGTAGAGGACAGGGGTTCACCCCTCCACTTT. Amino acids: CASSVEDRGSPLHF.

The rearrangement uses TRBV9 and TRBJ2-5; 8 bases map to TRBD2. Trimming at V came to 5 bases and at J to 4 bases, leaving 4 bases not matched to a gene. The CDR3 extends over 13 amino acids. Germline lookup yields CDR1 SGDLS and CDR2 YYNGEE. In nucleotides, the CDR3 is TGTGCCAGCAGAGCGGGAGATGGAGAGACCCAGTACTTC. Translated, it gives CASRAGDGETQYF.

This sequence joins TRBV5-4 and TRBJ2-5; 9 positions agree with TRBD2. The ends lost 1 base at V and 1 base at J; junction bases unmatched: 2. The CDR3 runs 15 residues. CDR1 SGHNT and CDR2 YYREEE come from the germline V gene (reference sequence). The CDR3 nucleotides are TGTGCCAGCAGCTTGATTAGCGGGGGCCAAGAGACCCAGTACTTC. It translates to CASSLISGGQETQYF.